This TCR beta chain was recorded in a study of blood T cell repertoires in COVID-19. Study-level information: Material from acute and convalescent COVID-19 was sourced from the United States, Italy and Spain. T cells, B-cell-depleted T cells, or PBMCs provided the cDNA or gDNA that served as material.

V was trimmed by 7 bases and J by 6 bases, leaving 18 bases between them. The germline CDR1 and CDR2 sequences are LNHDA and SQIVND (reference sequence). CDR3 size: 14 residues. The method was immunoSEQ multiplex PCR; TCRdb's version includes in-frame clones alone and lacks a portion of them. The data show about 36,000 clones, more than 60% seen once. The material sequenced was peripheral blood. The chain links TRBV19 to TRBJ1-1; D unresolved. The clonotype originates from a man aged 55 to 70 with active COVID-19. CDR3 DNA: TGTGCCAGTATCCGTCCGGGGAGCCTACCTGAAGCTTTCTTT. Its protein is CASIRPGSLPEAFF.